The rows below give T cell receptor beta chains drawn from one sample of a study of blood T cell repertoires in COVID-19. Sequencing was performed with immunoSEQ multiplex PCR; in TCRdb, only in-frame clones are kept and a portion is missing. The profile shows about 170,000 clones, around 82% of them singletons. The specimen was peripheral blood. The source is a man aged 60 to 69 who had recovered from COVID-19. Both conserved end residues are part of each CDR3. A D gene is named only where the DNA matches it firmly. Not every row has a clone size; where given, it reads once, few, many or a size class.

TRBV6-2/TRBV6-3	TRBJ2-1	.	.	CASSYSDFYNEQFF	TGTGCCAGCAGTTACTCGGACTTTTACAATGAGCAGTTCTTC
TRBV29-1	TRBJ1-4	.	.	CSVAQGTLGRGGKLFF	TGCAGCGTCGCCCAGGGGACCCTGGGGCGGGGGGGAAAACTGTTTTTT
TRBV2	TRBJ1-6	.	.	CASSTDTASSPLHF	TGTGCCAGCAGCACCGACACGGCGAGTTCACCCCTCCACTTT
TRBV7-2	TRBJ2-3	.	TRBD2	CASSLIFERGTRTDTQYF	TGTGCCAGCAGCTTAATTTTTGAGCGGGGGACCCGCACAGATACGCAGTATTTT
TRBV30	TRBJ2-7	.	.	CAWSVGLRALSEQYF	TGTGCCTGGAGTGTAGGGCTGAGGGCGTTGAGCGAGCAGTACTTC
TRBV6-5	TRBJ2-7	.	.	CASSYSTQGFYEQYF	TGTGCCAGCAGTTACTCGACTCAGGGTTTCTACGAGCAGTACTTC
TRBV5-1	TRBJ1-4	.	TRBD1	CASSPQGRGRGEKLFF	TGCGCCAGCAGCCCTCAAGGCAGGGGGCGCGGTGAAAAACTGTTTTTT
TRBV5-5	TRBJ1-2	.	TRBD1	CASSSIYHRGGDYGYTF	TGTGCCAGCAGCTCAATTTACCACAGGGGGGGAGACTATGGCTACACCTTC
TRBV6-2/TRBV6-3	TRBJ1-5	.	TRBD1	CASSPRQGLNQPQHF	TGTGCCAGCAGTCCCAGACAGGGGCTTAATCAGCCCCAGCATTTT
TRBV6-5	TRBJ1-6	many	.	CASSYSYISPLHF	TGTGCCAGCAGTTACTCTTACATATCACCCCTCCACTTT
TRBV19	TRBJ2-7	.	TRBD1	CASSTGTDPLGVGEQYF	TGTGCCAGTAGTACCGGGACAGACCCCTTAGGGGTGGGCGAGCAGTACTTC
TRBV6-1	TRBJ2-7	.	.	CASSEAGSYEQYF	TGTGCCAGCAGTGAGGCAGGCTCCTACGAGCAGTACTTC
TRBV6-6	TRBJ1-3	.	.	CASSYGQFSGNTIYF	TGTGCCAGCAGTTACGGCCAATTCTCTGGAAACACCATATATTTT
TRBV13	TRBJ2-5	.	.	CASTSGSSPRQGQYF	TGTGCCAGCACCTCTGGTTCGTCGCCCCGCCAGGGGCAGTACTTC
TRBV12-3/TRBV12-4	TRBJ2-7	.	.	CASSGQSYEQYF	TGTGCCAGCAGCGGACAGAGCTACGAGCAGTACTTC
TRBV6-5	TRBJ2-3	.	.	CASTPRLSTDTQYF	TGTGCCAGCACCCCCAGGTTGAGCACAGATACGCAGTATTTT
TRBV4-1	TRBJ1-6	.	TRBD1	CASSQDLGQSNSPLHF	TGCGCCAGCAGCCAAGATCTGGGACAGAGTAATTCACCCCTCCACTTT
TRBV21-1	TRBJ2-5	.	.	CASTLAPLRTQYF	TGTGCCAGCACACTAGCGCCTCTGAGGACCCAGTACTTC
TRBV6-2/TRBV6-3	TRBJ1-2	.	.	CASSYGGASSGYTF	TGTGCCAGCAGTTACGGGGGGGCGTCCTCTGGCTACACCTTC